Presented here are 3 T cell receptor beta chains from one specimen sequenced in a study of tissue T cells after allogeneic stem cell transplantation. Documented time point: mouse harvest day 7 after allogeneic transplant. The graft held 10^6 splenic CD5+ T cells and 10^7 T-cell-depleted bone marrow cells. Generated by immunoSEQ multiplex PCR, the TCRdb table keeps only in-frame clones and is missing some. Counted here are around 7,500 clones, 46% occurring once; the ten biggest clones make up 8.4%. The specimen was gut tissue. The receptors originated from a female BALB/c mouse given C57BL/6 T cells with graft-versus-host disease after an allogeneic hematopoietic cell transplant.

Comments on this clone: Gene names and germline refer to mouse. The read stops 1 residue short of the end of the CDR3; the missing end is completed from the germline J gene. The chain links TRBV12-2 to TRBJ2-1; 9 positions match TRBD2. Trimming cost V 2 bases and J 3 bases; bases outside gene matches: 1. CDR3 length: 14 residues. Germline CDR1 is SGHLS and CDR2 is HYDKME. The CDR3 protein is CASSRGLGYAEQFF. CDR3 DNA, as far as it was read: TGTGCCAGCTCTCGGGGACTGGGCTATGCTGAGCAGTTC.

With regard to this clone: The gene names here belong to mouse. The read ends 1 residue shy of where the CDR3 ends; the end is completed using the germline J gene. V usage is TRBV16 and J usage is TRBJ2-7; 10 bases line up with TRBD2. J gave up 7 bases and V 5 bases, and 5 bases lay outside the gene matches. Germline assignment: CDR1 SGHSA and CDR2 FRNQAP. This CDR3 spans 13 amino acids. The CDR3 sequence is CASSKDWGYEQYF. CDR3 DNA, as far as it was read: TGTGCAAGCAGCAAGGACTGGGGGTACGAACAGTAC.

With respect to this clone: The genes are named according to mouse. The read ends 1 residue shy of where the CDR3 ends; the end is completed using the germline J gene. V gene TRBV26 combines with J gene TRBJ2-1; TRBD1 agrees at 10 bases. The CDR3 loop spans 14 amino acids. Germline CDR1 is KGHPV and CDR2 is FQNQEV (reference sequence). J gave up 6 bases and V 5 bases, and 4 bases lay outside the gene matches. Incomplete CDR3 DNA: TGTGCCAGCAGTTCGACAGGGGGCGGTGCTGAGCAGTTC. Translating it yields CASSSTGGGAEQF. The full CDR3 protein reads CASSSTGGGAEQFF.